These T cell receptor beta chains were read from a single sample in a study of T-cell reconstitution after alpha-beta-depleted transplantation in children. TCRdb re-called the PCR reads through MiXCR, storing one row per CDR3 protein. This sample has hundreds of thousands of distinct CDR3 sequences; under 20% occur once, and the top ten carry 43%. The sample consisted of PBMCs, mostly from graft donor cells, taken 360 days after TCRalphabeta/CD19-depleted stem cell transplant. Receptor source: a male patient aged 2 to 10 who had a stem cell transplant for acute lymphoblastic leukemia, so the T cells may come from the graft donor. Both conserved end residues are part of each CDR3. A D gene is named only where the DNA matches it firmly. A clone size is listed for some rows: how often the clone was seen (once, few, many), or a class if it is expanded.

V	size	D	J	CDR3	DNA
TRBV10-2	many	NA	TRBJ2-1	CASSEGFNEQFF	TGCGCCAGCAGTGAAGGGTTCAATGAGCAGTTCTTC
TRBV9	NA	NA	TRBJ1-4	CASSSRQDEKLFF	TGTGCCAGCAGCTCCCGACAGGATGAAAAACTGTTTTTT
TRBV30	once	NA	TRBJ2-5	CAWSTSGETQYF	TGTGCCTGGAGTACGTCTGGCGAGACCCAGTACTTC
TRBV13	few	TRBD1	TRBJ2-3	CASSSFRTGRTDTQYF	TGTGCCAGCAGCTCCTTCAGGACAGGCCGCACAGATACGCAGTATTTT
TRBV12-3/TRBV12-4	few	NA	TRBJ2-3	CASSLGNPDTQYF	TGTGCCAGCAGTTTGGGGAACCCAGATACGCAGTATTTT
TRBV10-3	few	TRBD2	TRBJ2-5	CAISSGGGQETQYF	TGTGCCATCAGTAGCGGGGGGGGCCAAGAGACCCAGTACTTC
TRBV7-2	NA	NA	TRBJ1-1	CASSFSWTVNTEAFF	TGTGCCAGCAGCTTCTCCTGGACGGTGAACACTGAAGCTTTCTTT
TRBV10-3	few	NA	TRBJ1-1	CAISESVPGGEAFF	TGTGCCATCAGTGAATCTGTGCCCGGGGGTGAAGCTTTCTTT
TRBV5-1	many	TRBD1	TRBJ1-1	CASGTGWDTEAFF	TGCGCCAGCGGGACAGGGTGGGACACTGAAGCTTTCTTT
TRBV25-1	NA	TRBD1	TRBJ2-7	CASSSDRGFYEQYF	TGTGCCAGCAGTAGTGACAGGGGGTTCTACGAGCAGTACTTC
TRBV6-5	NA	NA	TRBJ1-1	CASSYDGPGNTEAFF	TGTGCCAGCAGTTACGACGGCCCAGGTAACACTGAAGCTTTCTTT
TRBV11-2	few	NA	TRBJ2-2	CASSRSGFRVTGELFF	TGTGCCAGCAGCCGATCCGGGTTCAGGGTTACCGGGGAGCTGTTTTTT
TRBV2	few	TRBD1	TRBJ1-6	CASSGRDRSSPLHF	TGTGCCAGCAGTGGAAGGGACAGAAGCTCACCCCTCCACTTT
TRBV2	NA	NA	TRBJ2-6	CASSEPRLSGANVLTF	TGTGCCAGCAGTGAGCCCCGACTGTCTGGGGCCAACGTCCTGACTTTC
TRBV2	NA	NA	TRBJ2-7	CASSSARESYEQYF	TGTGCCAGCAGTTCGGCCAGGGAATCCTACGAGCAGTACTTC
TRBV10-3	few	NA	TRBJ2-1	CAISAWTTLSSYNEQFF	TGTGCCATCAGCGCTTGGACAACCCTAAGCTCCTACAATGAGCAGTTCTTC
TRBV7-2	NA	NA	TRBJ2-7	CASEDSLYEQYF	TGTGCCAGCGAGGACAGTCTCTACGAGCAGTACTTC
TRBV27	many	TRBD1	TRBJ1-2	CASRTTGPHYGYTF	TGTGCCAGCAGAACGACAGGGCCACACTATGGCTACACCTTC
TRBV12-3/TRBV12-4	many	TRBD1	TRBJ2-7	CASTSSSSGQGTYEQYF	TGTGCCAGCACCTCATCAAGCTCGGGACAGGGGACCTACGAGCAGTACTTC
TRBV12-3/TRBV12-4	NA	NA	TRBJ2-1	CASIISNEQFF	TGTGCCAGCATAATTTCGAATGAGCAGTTCTTC
TRBV7-2	NA	NA	TRBJ2-7	CASSLASRHEQYF	TGTGCCAGCAGCTTAGCTAGTCGTCACGAGCAGTACTTC
TRBV7-9	few	NA	TRBJ2-3	CASSQGTLSTDTQYF	TGTGCCAGCAGTCAGGGGACCCTTAGCACAGATACGCAGTATTTT
TRBV7-9	few	NA	TRBJ2-5	CASSLGQNQETQYF	TGTGCCAGCAGCCTAGGACAGAACCAAGAGACCCAGTACTTC
TRBV15	many	NA	TRBJ1-5	CATSRVNRGQPQHF	TGTGCCACCAGCAGAGTAAACCGAGGTCAGCCCCAGCATTTT
TRBV6-5	NA	TRBD1	TRBJ1-1	CASRPGTGVYTEAFF	TGTGCCAGCAGACCCGGGACAGGGGTTTACACTGAAGCTTTCTTT
TRBV6-1	few	NA	TRBJ2-1	CASSSRGGANEQFF	TGTGCCAGCAGCTCCAGGGGGGGCGCCAATGAGCAGTTCTTC
TRBV12-3/TRBV12-4	NA	TRBD2	TRBJ2-1	CASSFREANEQFF	TGTGCCAGCAGTTTTCGGGAGGCCAATGAGCAGTTCTTC
TRBV7-6	many	NA	TRBJ2-4	CASSLDHRNIQYF	TGTGCCAGCAGCTTAGATCATAGAAACATTCAGTACTTC
TRBV5-6	few	TRBD1	TRBJ2-7	CASSRVEDRGRFYEQYF	TGTGCCAGCAGCCGTGTGGAGGACAGGGGTCGATTCTACGAGCAGTACTTC
TRBV12-3/TRBV12-4	few	NA	TRBJ1-2	CASSLVSRENNYGYTF	TGTGCCAGCAGTTTAGTTTCCAGAGAAAATAACTATGGCTACACCTTC
TRBV7-2	few	NA	TRBJ2-3	CASSLDRSRDTQYF	TGTGCCAGCAGCTTAGACAGGTCCAGAGATACGCAGTATTTT
TRBV12-3/TRBV12-4	few	TRBD2	TRBJ2-3	CASSPAGLVADTQYF	TGTGCCAGCAGTCCGGCGGGACTAGTAGCAGATACGCAGTATTTT
TRBV27	few	NA	TRBJ2-2	CASSLIGQPNTGELFF	TGTGCCAGCAGTTTAATAGGTCAGCCGAACACCGGGGAGCTGTTTTTT
TRBV6-5	few	NA	TRBJ2-7	CASSYGVGSSPYEQYF	TGTGCCAGCAGTTACGGGGTGGGGTCGTCTCCCTACGAGCAGTACTTC
TRBV20-1	NA	NA	TRBJ2-7	CSASPSSPETYEQYF	TGCAGTGCTAGTCCCTCCAGTCCCGAGACCTACGAGCAGTACTTC
TRBV12-3/TRBV12-4	NA	NA	TRBJ2-7	CASSPRRTVTVYEQYF	TGTGCCAGCAGTCCCCGCAGGACTGTCACCGTCTACGAGCAGTACTTC
TRBV6-4	many	NA	TRBJ2-7	CATYSAGSPLIYEQYF	TGTGCCACCTACTCGGCGGGCTCACCCCTGATCTACGAGCAGTACTTC
TRBV20-1	many	TRBD1	TRBJ2-7	CSARGWGQGMDYEQYF	TGCAGTGCTAGGGGATGGGGACAGGGAATGGACTACGAGCAGTACTTC
TRBV12-3/TRBV12-4	many	TRBD2	TRBJ2-1	CASSFTSGIGYEQFF	TGTGCCAGCAGTTTCACTAGCGGGATAGGATATGAGCAGTTCTTC
TRBV20-1	many	TRBD2	TRBJ2-1	CSVAGGPTYNEQFF	TGCAGTGTAGCGGGGGGCCCGACCTACAATGAGCAGTTCTTC
TRBV7-9	NA	NA	TRBJ1-2	CASTTREVYGYTF	TGTGCCAGCACAACTCGGGAGGTCTATGGCTACACCTTC
TRBV6-2/TRBV6-3	many	NA	TRBJ1-1	CASRESGSDTEAFF	TGTGCCAGCAGGGAATCGGGCAGCGACACTGAAGCTTTCTTT
TRBV28	NA	NA	TRBJ2-6	CASSRQKSNRGGANVLTF	TGTGCCAGCAGCCGACAGAAAAGTAACCGGGGAGGGGCCAACGTCCTGACTTTC
TRBV11-2	NA	NA	TRBJ2-7	CASRRDQSYEQYF	TGTGCCAGCAGGCGGGACCAAAGCTACGAGCAGTACTTC
TRBV4-3	few	NA	TRBJ1-1	CASSQEVGGTGPTEAFF	TGCGCCAGCAGCCAAGAAGTAGGCGGAACAGGGCCCACTGAAGCTTTCTTT
TRBV6-1	NA	TRBD2	TRBJ2-1	CASSPTLAGAYNEQFF	TGTGCCAGCAGCCCTACCCTAGCGGGGGCCTACAATGAGCAGTTCTTC
TRBV11-2	many	NA	TRBJ1-2	CASSLGQPYGYTF	TGTGCCAGCAGCCTAGGTCAACCCTATGGCTACACCTTC